The 9 T cell receptor beta chains given below trace back to one sample, sequenced in a study of blood T cell repertoires in COVID-19. Sequencing used immunoSEQ multiplex PCR; TCRdb keeps in-frame clones, though not all of them. The sample lists roughly 180,000 clones, 81% occurring once. The sample taken for sequencing was peripheral blood. The receptors come from a woman aged 40 to 55 with COVID-19, enrolled during active disease.

The chain combines TRBV6-2 or TRBV6-3 with TRBJ1-1; TRBD1 is a possible D gene (5 bases). CDR3 length equals 15 residues. Trimming took off 2 bases at V and 4 bases at J, with 14 bases between the two ends. Germline CDR1 MNHEY, CDR2 SVGEGT. The CDR3 DNA sequence: TGTGCCAGCAGTTACGTGGGGCGTAGGGGCACTGAAGCTTTCTTT. This codes for CASSYVGRRGTEAFF.

This chain uses TRBV3-1 (or the pseudogene TRBV3-2) with TRBJ2-2; no definite D call. Germline V gives CDR1 LGHDT, CDR2 YNNKEL (reference sequence). The CDR3 has 14 amino acids. V lost 4 bases to trimming and J lost 5 bases, with 11 bases between them. This CDR3 is CASSPPAETGELFF. The CDR3 DNA is TGTGCCAGCAGCCCTCCGGCGGAGACCGGGGAGCTGTTTTTT.

About this clone: At the DNA level, this CDR3 is encoded by other sequences in the same sample as well. The chain recombines TRBV11-2 with TRBJ2-5; TRBD1 matches 9 bases. Germline V gene lookup returns CDR1 SGHAT and CDR2 FQNNGV. Trimming at V came to 5 bases and at J to 1 base, leaving 2 bases not matched to a gene. CDR3 length: 14 residues. The CDR3 protein is CASSPTGGQETQYF. The CDR3 DNA is TGTGCCAGCAGCCCGACAGGGGGCCAAGAGACCCAGTACTTC.

The chain couples TRBV27 to TRBJ2-1; TRBD2 matches 8 bases. The J segment lost 0 bases and the V segment lost 2 bases, leaving 3 bases of the junction unmatched. This CDR3 region has 16 residues. Germline CDR1 MNHEY, CDR2 SMNVEV (reference sequence). CDR3 amino acids: CASSLQRGISYNEQFF. CDR3 DNA: TGTGCCAGCAGTTTACAGCGGGGGATCTCCTACAATGAGCAGTTCTTC.

The chain is built from TRBV30 and TRBJ2-6; the D is unclear. The CDR3 sequence is 13 residues long. The V gene lost 3 bases and the J gene lost 0 bases, with 3 bases spanning the gap. CDR1 and CDR2 (germline): GTSNPN, SVGIG (reference sequence). CDR3 sequence (DNA): TGTGCCTGGAGGAGCTCTGGGGCCAACGTCCTGACTTTC. Translating gives CAWRSSGANVLTF.

This clone came up a few times. The chain uses TRBV6-2 or TRBV6-3 and TRBJ1-1; D not resolved. CDR1 is MNHEY and CDR2 is SVGEGT in the germline V gene. The CDR3 consists of 12 residues. The ends were cut back, 1 base at V and 6 bases at J, with 6 bases in the middle. CDR3 region: CASSYLGAEAFF. CDR3 nucleotide sequence: TGTGCCAGCAGTTACTTGGGCGCTGAAGCTTTCTTT.

This chain links TRBV7-2 with TRBJ2-1; D may be TRBD2 (6 bases). Germline values: CDR1 SGHTA, CDR2 FQGNSA. V was pared by 3 bases and J by 5 bases, with 17 bases between. The CDR3 runs 16 residues. CDR3 in amino acids: CASSLSTSSGNNEQFF. The DNA of the CDR3 is TGTGCCAGCAGCTTGTCGACTAGTAGTGGGAACAATGAGCAGTTCTTC.

J is TRBJ1-2 and V is TRBV23-1; 9 bases fit TRBD1. TRBV23-1 is treated as an ORF (open reading frame) with a function not yet certain. The J segment lost 6 bases and the V segment lost 3 bases, leaving 11 bases of the junction unmatched. This CDR3 comprises 16 residues. This chain's CDR3 is CASSHRAAGTGNGYTF. DNA for the CDR3: TGCGCCAGCAGTCACCGGGCCGCCGGGACAGGGAATGGCTACACCTTC.

In this sample, this clone turned up a few times. This CDR3 is also generated by other DNA sequences in the sample. The rearrangement uses TRBV7-9 and TRBJ1-6; D not certain. Germline CDR1 SEHNR, CDR2 FQNEAQ (reference sequence). V dropped 2 bases and J dropped 7 bases, with 6 bases sitting between them. The CDR3 length is 13 residues. The CDR3 coding sequence is TGTGCCAGCAGCTTAACAGAGAATTCACCCCTCCACTTT. It encodes CASSLTENSPLHF. Full variable domain (remainder filled in from reference TRBV7-9 and TRBJ1-6): DTGVSQNPRHKITKRGQNVTFRCDPISEHNRLYWYRQTLGQGPEFLTYFQNEAQLEKSRLLSDRFSAERPKGSFSTLEIQRTEQGDSAMYLCASSLTENSPLHFGNGTRLTVT.